This T cell receptor beta chain appears in the sequencing data of a study of blood T cell repertoires in COVID-19 (dated by TCRdb to about 2020). The study in broad terms: Collaborator samples came from the United States, Italy and Spain and covered acute and convalescent phases of COVID-19. Nearly every sample came with metadata listing a de-identified subject ID, COVID-19 status, age in years and sex. The prospective study material was composed of cDNA or gDNA derived from T cells, B-cell-depleted T cells, or PBMCs. Where available, HLA class I and class II types were obtained from metadata supplied by the sample provider rather than from assay-based typing. Samples came from the ongoing ImmuneRACE study (first 160 participants) plus 1,254 subjects from 6 global collaborators. The repertoires were made available in a free public database intended to serve as a resource for research on the immune response to SARS-CoV-2. The dataset comprised deeply sampled blood TCRbeta repertoires from subjects exposed to, actively infected with, or recovered from COVID-19.

The immunoSEQ Assay, a bias-controlled multiplex PCR, was used to amplify TCRbeta CDR3 regions from genomic DNA. The authors' analysis ran thus. Nucleated cell counts per sample were estimated from amplification of reference gene primers within the assay. To quantify the absolute abundance of each unique TCRbeta CDR3 rearrangement, sequence reads were collapsed and filtered. For each sample, productive Simpson clonality was calculated as the square root of Simpson's diversity index over productive rearrangements. TCRdb limited this immuneACCESS table to in-frame rearrangements with V and J called. A share of clones is missing; checked studies link under half to unresolved V genes, and the rest is unexplained. That table furnishes V, J and clone size, whereas the DNA furnished D and trimming. Within this sample are 200,000 to 250,000 clones, with 86% of them counted one time only. The top ten hold about 2.9% of the sample.

The paper as a whole reports these results and caveats: The quantity of clinical and demographic metadata differed by source and by participant and was supplied without curation.

There are 14 amino acids in the CDR3, from cysteine to phenylalanine inclusive. The CDR3 DNA has 42 bases and is translated from base 1. CDR1 and CDR2, per the germline V gene (reference sequence), are SGHKS and YYEKEE. V has 4 bases trimmed and J has 8 bases trimmed; junction bases matching no gene number 9. A second Seattle source provided samples from volunteer blood donors who had recovered from COVID-19. Whole blood was collected in K2EDTA tubes by collaborating institutions according to the institutions' own protocols. For TCRbeta analysis, collaborators shipped samples in one of three forms: frozen whole blood, isolated PBMCs, or DNA extracted from either of those sample types. With respect to this clone: Its antigen is unknown. No qualities accompany the bases; no much larger clone lies one base away.

The receptor comes from a woman in her twenties or thirties who had recovered from COVID-19. The sequence is built from TRBV5-5 and TRBJ1-2; the junction holds 9 bases that match TRBD1. The sequencing input was peripheral blood. The DNA reads TGTGCCAGCAGCCTCCTGGGACAGGGAAAGGGCTACACCTTC. Its translation reads: CASSLLGQGKGYTF.